The clone carrying this TCR beta chain has more than one count but fewer than ten. What it binds is unknown. The sample carries other DNA sequences with the same CDR3. This sample was taken from a study of radiotherapy plus CTLA-4 blockade in lung cancer. Study-level results: After treatment with radiotherapy plus ipilimumab, TCR clones that came from the tumor expanded in blood.

Lung cancer patients with chemo-refractory metastatic non-small-cell disease were given focal radiation plus CTLA-4 blockade with ipilimumab. Looked up from germline, CDR1 is WSHSY and CDR2 is SAAADI. The CDR3 has 13 amino acids. Deletions cut 3 bases from V and 14 bases from J, with 19 bases between. Generated by immunoSEQ multiplex PCR, the TCRdb table keeps only in-frame clones and is missing some. The sample shows roughly 78,000 clones, approximately 80% of them seen only once. This chain links TRBV10-2 with TRBJ1-2; possibly TRBD1 for D (5 bases). Sequenced material: peripheral blood, taken from a patient treated with radiotherapy plus ipilimumab. This TCR was sampled from a human donor with non-small cell lung cancer who had a complete response to radiotherapy plus ipilimumab. CDR3 region: CASSEEYGGGETF. CDR3 in DNA: TGCGCCAGCAGTGAAGAGTATGGTGGGGGAGAGACCTTC.